These T cell receptor beta chains were read from a single sample in a study of breast tumors, draining lymph nodes, adjacent tissues. MiXCR was run by TCRdb on the multiplex PCR reads, yielding one entry per CDR3 protein. Among more than 250,000 distinct CDR3 sequences listed, 30% to 35% were seen once. Specimen: axillary lymph node tissue. The receptor source for this set is a female donor with breast cancer. Some clones in this sample may be carry-over from other donors' samples. CDR3s include the opening cysteine and the closing phenylalanine or tryptophan. The D gene is left open where the match is weak. Clone size appears in some rows only: once, few, many, or a class for an expanded clone.

D gene | J gene | V gene | clone size | CDR3 DNA | CDR3 protein
TRBD2 | TRBJ2-7 | TRBV6-5 | once | TGTGCCAGCAGTCCACTAGCGGGAGCGCTTAGACGATCCTACGAGCAGTACTTC | CASSPLAGALRRSYEQYF
NA | TRBJ1-5 | TRBV20-1 | once | TGCAGTGCTAGAGACTGGACTAGCCCTAATCAGCCCCAGCATTTT | CSARDWTSPNQPQHF
NA | TRBJ2-1 | TRBV6-1 | NA | TGTGCCAGCAGTGAGAGGACGGCTAGCTCCTACAATGAGCAGTTCTTC | CASSERTASSYNEQFF
TRBD2 | TRBJ2-1 | TRBV11-3 | NA | TGTGCCGGCAGCCTCGATACTAGCGGGAGGCAGAGAGAGCAGTTCTTC | CAGSLDTSGRQREQFF
NA | TRBJ2-7 | TRBV5-6 | many | TGTGCCAGCAGCTTGGGACAGAAAACCGGCGGGCAGTACTTC | CASSLGQKTGGQYF
TRBD2 | TRBJ2-3 | TRBV6-2/TRBV6-3 | NA | TGTGCCAGCAGTTACGGGACTAGCGGAAATACACCCTATACGCAGTATTTT | CASSYGTSGNTPYTQYF
TRBD1 | TRBJ2-2 | TRBV30 | few | TGTGCCTGGAGGCAGACAGGGCCAACCGGGGAGCTGTTTTTT | CAWRQTGPTGELFF
NA | TRBJ2-5 | TRBV19 | many | TGTGCCAGTAGTACAGACGGCCAAGAGACCCAGTACTTC | CASSTDGQETQYF
NA | TRBJ2-7 | TRBV27 | NA | TGTGCCAGCAGTTTATATCCGGAATCCTACGAGCAGTACTTC | CASSLYPESYEQYF
NA | TRBJ1-4 | TRBV9 | NA | NA | CACSVDKNEKLFF
NA | TRBJ2-2 | TRBV19 | many | TGTGCCAGTAGTGGTCCTCTTTGGTCGAGCTGGGACTCGAAGGGCGGCCCGAACACCGGGGAGCTGTTTTTT | CASSGPLWSSWDSKGGPNTGELFF
NA | TRBJ2-3 | TRBV5-5 | many | TGTGCCAGCAGCTTTACGCCCGGCACAGATACGCAGTATTTT | CASSFTPGTDTQYF
NA | TRBJ2-2 | TRBV6-5 | few | TGTGCCAGCAGTCACTCGGGGTCCGGGGAGCTGTTTTTT | CASSHSGSGELFF
NA | TRBJ2-3 | TRBV4-2 | NA | TGTGCCAGCAGCCCCCAGATCTTGCGGGCGGACTCTAACACAGATACGCAGTATTTT | CASSPQILRADSNTDTQYF
TRBD1 | TRBJ2-7 | TRBV12-3/TRBV12-4 | many | TGTGCCAGCAGTCCCACAGTACAGACAGGGGTTTCTGGAGGCTACGAGCAGTACTTC | CASSPTVQTGVSGGYEQYF
NA | TRBJ2-1 | TRBV4-1 | many | TGCGCCAGCAGCCAGGGCGGCAGCTCCATCTACAATGAGCAGTTCTTC | CASSQGGSSIYNEQFF